Here is one TCR beta chain with its context. Between the trimmed V and J ends, which lost 6 bases and 2 bases, there was a span of 13 bases. Germline loops: CDR1 SNHLY, CDR2 FYNNEI. The CDR3 covers 14 residues. This record belongs to a study of control samples from healthy donors and cancer patients. The method was immunoSEQ multiplex PCR; TCRdb's version includes in-frame clones alone and lacks a portion of them. The sample carries 120,000 to 150,000 clones, around 90% recorded once. V is TRBV2 and J is TRBJ1-2; no firm D call. This TCR derives from a young man in good health. What was sequenced was blood. CDR3 DNA sequence: TGTGCCAGCAGAAGACTAGTTTCAAACTATGGCTACACCTTC. Protein product: CASRRLVSNYGYTF.